This T cell receptor (beta chain) was sequenced for a study of cytomegalovirus exposure and HLA in healthy donors (dated by TCRdb to 2016 to 2017). With respect to the entire study: An earlier analysis of some 500 of the donors reported about 250 Gb of sequence data and some 100 million unique TCR beta sequences from some 180 million T cells. An early release covering roughly 640 HLA-typed donors comprised approximately 290 gigabases of sequencing data and roughly 85 million unique TCR sequences. The genetic ancestry cluster associated with self-reported Caucasian donors included about 81% of the approximately 410 genotyped donors. The study aimed to test whether cataloging public T cell receptors could reveal signatures of past pathogen exposure. The study profiled the T cell repertoires of 550 to 700 subjects by immunosequencing and related them to cytomegalovirus serostatus. Besides the first cohort of hundreds of subjects, a separate validation cohort made up of roughly 120 different subjects was used. High-throughput TCR immunosequencing, statistical association of individual TCRs with disease status, and machine learning were combined to predict cytomegalovirus infection status. In a later analysis, previously published TCR beta repertoires from several hundred donors were re-analyzed and high-resolution HLA genotyping was added so that TCR occurrence patterns could be studied. The later analysis used no new phenotypic data to find candidate immune exposures, relying instead on TCR beta sequences and their occurrence across donors. To decide whether each TCR beta V gene segment behaved as functional or pseudogenic, an earlier analysis of approximately 600 of the donors relied on high-throughput TCR beta sequencing. Donor age, sex, ethnicity and CMV serostatus were compiled alongside the repertoire data. In a later genetic analysis, genome-wide SNP genotypes for about 65% of the 666 donors were used, and that subset was treated as a discovery cohort. Every discovery cohort repertoire had been produced on one sequencing platform. HLA typing covered class I and class II loci at four-digit resolution. The number of typed donors differed by locus: roughly 620-640 for A, B, C, DRB1 and DQB1; 522 for DQA1; some 610 for DPA1; and some 430 for DPB1. Because of strong linkage in the cohort, roughly five DR-DQ haplotypes were treated as single units for association and clustering. On average, 235,054 unique TCR beta nucleotide sequences were sequenced per donor among a few hundred genotyped donors of the cohort, with approximately 18% of those sequences being non-productive. Points the paper makes about the study in general: In a later analysis, HLA-associated TCR beta chains showed more clonal expansion and lower generation probabilities than non-associated chains that were equally common. In a later analysis, TCR association rates were found to vary across HLA loci, with the most associated TCRs seen for DRB1 alleles and the fewest for HLA-C alleles. A later analysis found that most CMV-associated TCR beta chains appeared HLA-restricted, with HLA associations seemingly driven largely by CMV exposure. Several of the top co-occurrence clusters appeared to be linked to parvovirus B19, influenza, CMV and Epstein-Barr virus, according to a later analysis. HLA typing was unavailable for some donors at each locus, so association tests used only the typed subset. Most TCR sequences were seen in very few donors, while some public TCRs were found in many individuals. Strong co-occurrence of HLA alleles, especially DR and DQ, made assigning TCR associations to individual alleles difficult. Specific HLA alleles were associated with about 17,000 TCR beta sequences at a false discovery rate of 0.05 in a later analysis. Presence/absence analyses assumed roughly uniform sequencing depth across donors, an assumption that may not hold. It was suggested by the authors that the approach could potentially be generalized to other disease states and immunological phenotypes. In both the original and validation cohorts, the classifier was reported to diagnose cytomegalovirus status with high specificity and sensitivity. The cohort was sequenced for TCR beta chains only, and without alpha or paired-chain data the features that could be detected were limited. The sequencing pipeline was judged likely to have produced a cluster of highly shared sequence variants as a technical artifact. The study gave a list of roughly 150 TCR beta chains associated with cytomegalovirus. In a later genetic analysis, a missense DCLRE1C variant was associated with V-gene and J-gene trimming of TCR beta chains, and the association was replicated in an independent cohort. A further reported finding was that TCR beta sequences accurately predicted the HLA-A and HLA-B alleles for most subjects in the first cohort. Linkage disequilibrium might explain the correlated functional status among segregating V segments, but an unknown experimental factor could not be ruled out. For the cohort, immune exposure information was limited to CMV serostatus. In vitro tests confirmed that a few of the cytomegalovirus-associated TCR beta chains recognize cytomegalovirus antigens. In a later genetic analysis, fewer N-insertions in productive TCRs were reported among donors in an Asian-associated ancestry cluster than the roughly 700-donor mean. An earlier analysis of 587 of the donors showed that most TCR beta V segments appeared in productive rearrangements either about 87% or about 30% of the time, which broadly matched IMGT annotations. The earlier analysis of 587 of the donors excluded approximately 17 rarely observed V segments, including chromosome 9 orphons, because counts were too low.

About this clone itself: Its binding antigen is unknown. The input lacks base qualities; no much larger clone sits a single base away.

The protocol used for the library was the immunoSEQ multiplex PCR assay. For the multiplex PCR, a mixture combining 60 forward primers for TCR Vbeta segments and 13 reverse primers for TCR Jbeta segments was used. A multiplex PCR assay on genomic DNA amplified the CDR3 region of rearranged TCR beta genes. The Illumina HiSeq System was used to sequence the amplified TCR beta libraries as 87-base-pair reads. From the authors' description of their analysis: In a later analysis, around 80 million unique TCR beta chains were counted across the 500 to 700 repertoires, and around 11 million of these chains were shared by at least two donors. To remove PCR and sequencing errors, raw reads were error-corrected and collapsed into unique sequences using a nearest-neighbor algorithm that merged closely related sequences. V, D and J gene segments were assigned by aligning CDR3 sequences to IMGT reference sequences. For a sequence to be retained, a match of at least six nucleotides was required to both a V gene segment and a J gene segment. Rearrangements were called productive when the CDR3 lacked stop codons and stayed in frame with V and J; all others were non-productive. Following IMGT convention, CDR3 was defined as the stretch from the second conserved V-encoded cysteine to the conserved J-encoded phenylalanine. In an earlier analysis of more than 550 of the donors, sequences lacking an unambiguous match to a single V gene segment were excluded. An earlier analysis of approximately 590 of the donors classified V segments as functional when productive rearrangements were above 56.7% and as segregating when the standard deviation between donors was above 5%. A statistical classification framework was built for diagnosing cytomegalovirus status from the catalog of TCR beta chain sequences. In a later analysis, TCR nucleotide sequences were compared against IMGT/GENE-DB human TR gene sequences so that V and J genes could be assigned. In a later analysis, CDR3 sequences and most-parsimonious VDJ recombination scenarios were assigned using the TCRdist pipeline. In a later analysis, every TCR beta chain was defined by the combination of its CDR3 amino acid sequence and its V-gene family, and reads without a unique V-gene family were dropped. As a way to deal with suspected cross-contamination and a sequencing artifact, a later analysis dropped 500 to 700 nucleotide sequences that were highly shared and had low generation probability. A later analysis calculated a clonal expansion index for each public chain from normalized within-repertoire ranks of inferred template counts. In a later analysis, generation probabilities were computed using a VDJ recombination model fitted to out-of-frame rearrangements, and the results were checked against IGoR. In a later analysis, TCR-TCR, TCR-HLA and TCR-CMV co-occurrence was scored with hypergeometric tests, and a repertoire-size bias correction was applied to TCR pairs. A later analysis estimated false discovery rates by permuting HLA or CMV assignments 20 times. In a later analysis, co-occurring TCRs were grouped using DBSCAN, and TCRdist sequence similarity was added for clustering within HLA-allele-positive subsets. Repertoires with fewer than 30,000 or more than 120,000 public chains were left out of co-occurrence clustering, as were about five repertoires with anomalous nucleotide sharing. This immuneACCESS table, as held by TCRdb, lists in-frame sequences with V and J called but not all clones. Of the missing ones, under half trace to an unresolved V gene in checked studies; the others have no known cause. V and J calls plus clone size are reproduced from that table; the DNA served to infer D and trimming. In all, the sample holds approximately 170,000 clones, and roughly 84% of those were seen once. Of the sample, around 1.3% falls within the top ten clones.

The cohort comprised around 690 healthy bone marrow donors. At the time of sampling, all cohort members were nominally healthy, though unrecorded immune exposures were likely present. The donor was CMV seronegative and was included in the group of 352 seronegative cohort members. Each donor provided a peripheral blood sample, and peripheral blood mononuclear cells were used for TCR beta sequencing. Genomic DNA was extracted from the blood cell samples with the Qiagen DNeasy Blood Extraction Kit. This clonotype originated in a boy between 2 and 10 years old in good health and CMV-seronegative. Sequencing input: PBMCs.

The nucleotides read TGTGCCAGCAGCCCCTCCGGGACAGGGGGGGAAAAACTGTTTTTT. Translated, it reads CASSPSGTGGEKLFF. This receptor chain uses TRBV5-5 and TRBJ1-4, with 11 central nucleotides matching TRBD1. The V end gives up 4 bases and the J end 8 bases, leaving 7 bases in the junction not matched to a gene. Taken from the germline V gene (reference sequence), the CDR1 and CDR2 loops are SGHKS and YYEKEE. From the cysteine up to the phenylalanine, the CDR3 has a length of 15 residues. Only the CDR3 portion is preserved as DNA: 45 bases, with reading frame beginning at the first base.